This T cell receptor beta chain emerged from a study of T cell responses to AZD1222 COVID-19 vaccine (dated by TCRdb to the early 2020s). A note on the overall study: AZD1222 recipients given second doses at about 4 weeks or at about 12 weeks were pooled, since spike-specific TCR depth and breadth were not found to differ between the two schedules. A total of roughly 240 trial participants underwent TCR sequencing, of whom around 200 received two doses of AZD1222 and about 25 received two doses of the MenACWY control vaccine. Trial participants were enrolled by age into 18-55, 56-69 and 70-plus year subgroups, with about 150, 28 and 57 TCR-sequenced participants respectively.

CDR1 and CDR2 (SGHRS, YFSETQ) derive from the germline V gene. Including the terminal cysteine and phenylalanine, the CDR3 comprises 14 residues. Only the CDR3 portion is preserved as DNA: 42 bases, with reading frame beginning at the first base. Trimming at the junction amounts to 0 bases on V and 5 bases on J, and the germline ends lie 11 bases apart. The full study reports these points: In the small 56-69-year group, the increase in depth fell short of significance, most likely because of low power. Nearly half of unique spike-specific TCRs reportedly recognized epitopes outside regions mutated in the B.1.351 and B.1.1.7 variants. After two AZD1222 doses, both the breadth and the depth of spike-specific TCRs were significantly higher than at day 0 and than in MenACWY recipients. Vaccine-associated CD4 TCRs spanned the whole spike protein, with dominant responses in regions 160-218 and 743-854. Participants were mostly white British, with more females than males. The authors suggested clonal diversity may have been underestimated. Because no day 14 peak-response samples were available, the repertoires could be characterized only after the peak T cell response. Only five or six AZD1222 recipients were SARS-CoV-2 seropositive at baseline, limiting conclusions about previously exposed vaccinees.

The CDR3 regions of human TCRbeta chains were subjected to immunosequencing. Processing in the source paper ran as follows. TCRs in the repertoires were compared against a reference library of SARS-CoV-2-specific TCRs that had been generated with the MIRA antigen-specificity platform. Breadth was defined as the fraction of unique TCRs that were SARS-CoV-2-associated. Depth was defined as the fraction of total T cells that were SARS-CoV-2-associated. Each spike-specific TCR was assigned to its reactive spike region and to a CD4 or CD8 class using the MIRA data. Log10-transformed breadth and depth values were compared by one-way ANOVA with Sidak's multiple comparisons tests. The table was pulled from immuneACCESS by TCRdb, which kept in-frame rearrangements only. Such tables lose some clones; where checked, under half of the loss comes from unresolved V genes, and the rest has no known cause. D and trimming were read from the DNA, whereas the V and J calls and clone size are those reported in that table. In all, the sample holds 110,000 to 150,000 clones, and roughly 93% of those were seen once. The biggest ten clones account for 4.5% to 5.5% of the sample.

Per the publication, the time point label means: baseline before first vaccination. The vaccinee samples were drawn from two UK trials, COV001 and COV002, one of which was a single-blind randomized controlled phase 2/3 trial testing AZD1222 (ChAdOx1 nCoV-19) in healthy adults. For TCRbeta chain sequencing, PBMC samples were collected from trial participants at day 0 and at day 28 after the second dose. Concerning this clone: The target of this receptor is not known. One base away there is no much larger clone; base qualities are not given.

The TCR originated in an adult in good health. This sequence uses TRBV5-1 and TRBJ1-2, with a weak D call of TRBD1 (5 bases match). The input for sequencing was peripheral blood, taken on day 0 of AZD1222 vaccination. The CDR3 corresponds to CASSLERGEYGYTF. The DNA sequence is as follows: TGCGCCAGCAGCTTGGAAAGAGGGGAATATGGCTACACCTTC.